This entry concerns a single TCR beta chain. This record comes from a study of CD8 T cells in Susac syndrome. CD8+ and CD4+ T cells from blood underwent TCR beta sequencing, which was carried out in a high-throughput format. The TEMRA cells underwent FACS enrichment, while the CD8+ and CD4+ T cells underwent negative isolation. Germline V gives CDR1 ENHRY, CDR2 SYGVKD. V lost 3 bases and J lost 11, with 10 bases in between. This CDR3 is built from 11 residues. A quantity of about 0.5 to 1 ug RNA underwent reverse transcription using random hexamers. The method of amplification for TCR beta CDR3 was immunoSEQ multiplex PCR, covering 54 Vbeta and 13 Jbeta. TCRdb itself ran the immunoSEQ multiplex PCR reads through MiXCR, one entry per CDR3 protein. The table has roughly 140,000 distinct CDR3 sequences, around 95% seen once.

The origin of this receptor is a human donor with multiple sclerosis. The chain couples TRBV10-3 to TRBJ1-1; D is undetermined. Sequenced input: CD8+ T cells from PBMCs. The CDR3 DNA follows: TGTGCCATCAGTGATGGCAGTCGGGCTTTCTTT. It yields the protein CAISDGSRAFF.